The 15 T cell receptor beta chains listed next were all sequenced from one sample in a study of T cell responses to AZD1222 COVID-19 vaccine (dated by TCRdb to about 2021). Preparation of the library involved the immunoSEQ multiplex PCR assay. TCRdb's version of the immuneACCESS table is confined to in-frame rearrangements and falls short of the full clone set. An unresolved V gene accounts for under half of the shortfall where checked; the remainder is of unknown origin. For this sample the table gives some 140,000 clones, of which 86% were detected only once. Jointly, the top ten make up 5.5% of the sample. The time point label here, explained by the study, means: baseline before first vaccination. According to the study, the label for this sample's treatment or condition signals: meningococcal conjugate vaccine given as trial control. The starting material was peripheral blood, obtained on day 0 of MenACWY control vaccination. These receptors all come from an adult in good health.

The genes are TRBV20-1 and TRBJ2-7; 8 positions match TRBD1. Germline V lookup: CDR1 DFQATT, CDR2 SNEGSKA (reference sequence). This CDR3 has 13 residues. Unmatched junction bases numbered 5, after V lost 3 bases and J lost 4 bases. The CDR3 DNA sequence: TGCAGTGCTAGTAGGGACAGGAGTTACGAGCAGTACTTC. This sequence encodes CSASRDRSYEQYF.

The chain recombines TRBV28 with TRBJ1-4; D is ambiguous. The CDR3 totals 14 residues. V dropped 6 bases and J dropped 5 bases, with 13 bases sitting between them. Germline-derived CDR1 and CDR2 are MDHEN and SYDVKM. The chain's CDR3 is CASRFVGGNEKLFF. DNA of the CDR3: TGTGCCAGCAGGTTCGTGGGCGGGAATGAAAAACTGTTTTTT.

The gene calls are TRBV11-2 and TRBJ1-4; D not certain. Germline V gene data show CDR1 as SGHAT and CDR2 as FQNNGV. The V gene lost 8 bases and the J gene lost 8 bases, with 18 bases spanning the gap. The CDR3 is 14 amino acids. CDR3 sequence (DNA): TGTGCCAGCCGCGAGCTAGGTGTTCGGGAAAAACTGTTTTTT. Translated, it gives CASRELGVREKLFF.

This chain connects TRBV6-5 to TRBJ1-1; no firm D call. The CDR3 is 16 amino acids. Trimming stripped 0 bases from V and 7 bases from J, with 18 bases between. Per the germline V gene, CDR1 is MNHEY and CDR2 is SVGAGI. The CDR3 is CASSYSQQLDGGEAFF. CDR3 nucleotides: TGTGCCAGCAGTTACTCGCAACAGTTGGACGGAGGTGAAGCTTTCTTT.

The V call is TRBV7-9, the J call TRBJ1-2; D not resolved. The germline V gene has CDR1 SEHNR and CDR2 FQNEAQ (reference sequence). V lost 7 bases to trimming and J lost 4 bases, with 10 bases between them. The CDR3 has 12 amino acids. The CDR3 is CASTLGGYGYTF. The CDR3 bases are TGTGCCAGCACGTTGGGCGGCTATGGCTACACCTTC.

This sequence joins TRBV13 and TRBJ1-3, with D possibly TRBD1 on 5 matching bases. Germline lookup yields CDR1 PRHDT and CDR2 FYEKMQ (reference sequence). There are 14 residues in the CDR3. Between the trimmed V and J ends, which lost 3 bases and 4 bases, there was a span of 10 bases. As DNA, the CDR3 is TGTGCCAGCAGCTTTGGCAGGGCCGGAAACACCATATATTTT. It yields the protein CASSFGRAGNTIYF.

This chain uses TRBV19 with TRBJ2-3; TRBD2 agrees at 11 bases. This CDR3 comprises 15 residues. With V trimmed by 6 bases and J by 3 bases, 5 bases remained unmatched. The germline V gene encodes CDR1 LNHDA and CDR2 SQIVND (reference sequence). DNA for the CDR3: TGTGCCAGTAGGACTAGCGGGGTTACTACAGATACGCAGTATTTT. This gives the protein CASRTSGVTTDTQYF.

The V call is TRBV5-1, the J call TRBJ2-3, with TRBD2 matching 8 bases. Trimming removed 4 bases from V and 1 base from J; junction bases left unmatched: 8. CDR3 length: 16 amino acids. Germline V gene lookup returns CDR1 SGHRS and CDR2 YFSETQ. CDR3 residues: CASSQPTSEGTDTQYF. The CDR3 DNA reads as TGCGCCAGCAGCCAGCCGACTAGCGAGGGCACAGATACGCAGTATTTT.

In its sample, this clone was seen once. The chain has TRBV24-1 and TRBJ1-3; D not certain. CDR1 is KGHDR and CDR2 is SFDVKD in the germline V gene. The V end was cut by 4 bases, the J end by 2 bases, with 2 bases between. This CDR3 contains 12 residues. The DNA of the CDR3 is TGTGCCACCAGTGACCCTGGAAACACCATATATTTT. Its translation: CATSDPGNTIYF.

This chain links TRBV28 with TRBJ1-1; D may be TRBD1 (5 bases). Germline CDR1 MDHEN, CDR2 SYDVKM. The V gene lost 6 bases and the J gene lost 9 bases, with 14 bases spanning the gap. CDR3 length equals 12 residues. The CDR3 DNA sequence: TGTGCCAGCAGGCCACCCCAGGGAAAAGCTTTCTTT. Translation gives CASRPPQGKAFF.

V is TRBV20-1 and J is TRBJ1-1; D uncertain. V lost 3 bases, J lost 10 bases, and 15 bases lay in between. Germline CDR1 is DFQATT and CDR2 is SNEGSKA (reference sequence). This CDR3 is 12 amino acids long. The CDR3 nucleotides read TGCAGTGCTAGTTCTCCGGCGGGAGGAGCTTTCTTT. Translated: CSASSPAGGAFF.

J is TRBJ1-6 and V is TRBV5-1; D is unresolved. V lost 0 bases, J lost 10 bases, and 14 bases lay in between. Germline assignment: CDR1 SGHRS and CDR2 YFSETQ. The CDR3 consists of 15 residues. CDR3 residues: CASSLDSSAYSPLHF. In DNA, the CDR3 is TGCGCCAGCAGCTTGGATAGCTCAGCCTACTCACCCCTCCACTTT.

The rearrangement uses TRBV7-9 and TRBJ2-2, with TRBD1 identical over 12 bases. This CDR3 region has 17 residues. Trimming cost V 5 bases and J 3 bases; bases outside gene matches: 7. Germline V lookup: CDR1 SEHNR, CDR2 FQNEAQ (reference sequence). The CDR3 spells CASSPPGQGAHTGELFF. The DNA of the CDR3 is TGTGCCAGCAGCCCACCGGGACAGGGGGCCCACACCGGGGAGCTGTTTTTT.

This clone was recorded once. The V call is TRBV5-5, the J call TRBJ2-3, with a weak D call TRBD2 (5 bases). Germline loops: CDR1 SGHKS, CDR2 YYEKEE (reference sequence). Trimming shortened V by 1 base and J by 6 bases, and 15 bases separated the two germline ends. This CDR3 contains 15 residues. CDR3 loop: CASSLQELERDTQYF. The CDR3 DNA follows: TGTGCCAGCAGCTTGCAGGAGTTGGAGCGGGATACGCAGTATTTT.

The table lists this clone with a few counts. V usage is TRBV7-2 and J usage is TRBJ1-5; D gene ambiguous. The CDR3 extends over 12 amino acids. Germline-derived CDR1 and CDR2 are SGHTA and FQGNSA. The germline V and J ends were trimmed by 5 bases and 9 bases, with 11 bases remaining between them. The CDR3 sequence is CASSPGRGPQHF. In DNA, the CDR3 is TGTGCCAGCAGCCCAGGACGGGGGCCCCAGCATTTT. Full variable domain (rest looked up from reference TRBV7-2 and TRBJ1-5): GAGVSQSPSNKVTEKGKDVELRCDPISGHTALYWYRQSLGQGLEFLIYFQGNSAPDKSGLPSDRFSAERTGGSVSTLTIQRTQQEDSAVYLCASSPGRGPQHFGDGTRLSIL.